The present TCR beta chain was sequenced within a study of blood T cell repertoires in COVID-19. For the study at large: Both acute and convalescent COVID-19 samples were obtained from the United States, Italy and Spain.

With 5 bases clipped from V and 6 bases from J, the junction kept 7 bases outside the gene matches. CDR1 is MDHEN and CDR2 is SYDVKM in the germline V gene. The CDR3 is 14 residues long. In the source study's methods: The assay estimated nucleated cells by amplifying reference gene primers. Sequencing was performed with immunoSEQ multiplex PCR; in TCRdb, only in-frame clones are kept and a portion is missing. V and J calls and clone size are those listed in that table; D and trimming were worked out from the DNA. The repertoire holds approximately 65,000 clones, 85% to 90% seen once, with around 5% in the top ten.

The sequence derives from a woman in her fifties or sixties with active COVID-19. The sample comprised peripheral blood. The chain combines TRBV28 with TRBJ1-2; 9 bases fit TRBD1. This chain's CDR3 is CASSRTGVLNGYTF. Written as DNA, the CDR3 is TGTGCCAGCAGTCGGACAGGGGTTCTAAATGGCTACACCTTC.